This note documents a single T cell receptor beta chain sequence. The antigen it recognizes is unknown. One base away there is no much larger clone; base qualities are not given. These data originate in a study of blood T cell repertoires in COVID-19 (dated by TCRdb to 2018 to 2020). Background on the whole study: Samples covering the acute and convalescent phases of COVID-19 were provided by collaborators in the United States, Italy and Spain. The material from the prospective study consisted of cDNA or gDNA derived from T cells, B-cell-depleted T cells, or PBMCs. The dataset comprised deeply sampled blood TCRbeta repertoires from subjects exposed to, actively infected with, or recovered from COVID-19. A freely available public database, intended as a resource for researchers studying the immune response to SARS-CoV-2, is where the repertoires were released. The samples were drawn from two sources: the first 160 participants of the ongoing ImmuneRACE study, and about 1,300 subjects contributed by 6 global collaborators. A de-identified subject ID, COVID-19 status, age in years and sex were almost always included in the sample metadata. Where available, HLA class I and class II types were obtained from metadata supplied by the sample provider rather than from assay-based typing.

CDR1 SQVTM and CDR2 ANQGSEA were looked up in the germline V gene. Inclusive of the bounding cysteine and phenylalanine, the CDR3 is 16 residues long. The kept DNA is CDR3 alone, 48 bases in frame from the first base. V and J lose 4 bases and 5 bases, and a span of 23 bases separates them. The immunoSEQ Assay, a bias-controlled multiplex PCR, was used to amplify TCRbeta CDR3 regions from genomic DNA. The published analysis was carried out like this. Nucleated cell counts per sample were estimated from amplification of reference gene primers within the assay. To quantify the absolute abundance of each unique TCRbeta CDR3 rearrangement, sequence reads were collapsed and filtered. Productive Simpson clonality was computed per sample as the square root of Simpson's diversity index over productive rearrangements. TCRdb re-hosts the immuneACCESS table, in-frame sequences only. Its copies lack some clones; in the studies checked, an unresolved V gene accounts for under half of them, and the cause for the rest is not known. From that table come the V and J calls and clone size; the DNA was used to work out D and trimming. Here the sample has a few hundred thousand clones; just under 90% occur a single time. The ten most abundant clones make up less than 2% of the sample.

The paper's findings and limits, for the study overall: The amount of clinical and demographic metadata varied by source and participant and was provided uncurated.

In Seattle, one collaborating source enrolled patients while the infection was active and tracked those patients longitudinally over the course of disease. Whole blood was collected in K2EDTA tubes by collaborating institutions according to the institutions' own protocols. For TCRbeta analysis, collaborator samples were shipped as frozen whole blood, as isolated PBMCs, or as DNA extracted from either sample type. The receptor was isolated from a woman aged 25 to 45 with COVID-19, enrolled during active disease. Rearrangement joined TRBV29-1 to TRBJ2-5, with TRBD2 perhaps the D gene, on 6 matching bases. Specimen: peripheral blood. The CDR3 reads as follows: CSVVSPRAGTSETQYF. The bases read TGCAGCGTTGTGTCCCCGCGGGCAGGGACTTCGGAGACCCAGTACTTC.